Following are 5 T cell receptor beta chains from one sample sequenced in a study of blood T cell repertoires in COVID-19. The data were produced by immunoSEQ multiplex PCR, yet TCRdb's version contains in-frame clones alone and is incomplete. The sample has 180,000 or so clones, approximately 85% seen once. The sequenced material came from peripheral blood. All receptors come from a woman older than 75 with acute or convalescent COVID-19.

The CDR3 region has the DNA TGTGCCAGCTCACCAAAGGAGGGCGGGGAAAAACTGTTTTTT. Translated: CASSPKEGGEKLFF. The chain is built from TRBV18 and TRBJ1-4; unclear D gene. Trimming cost V 2 bases and J 8 bases, with 12 bases left between them. The V gene's germline CDR1 is KGHSH and CDR2 LQKENI. The CDR3 covers 14 residues. Filled out from reference TRBV18 and TRBJ1-4, the complete variable domain reads NAGVMQNPRHLVRRRGQEARLRCSPMKGHSHVYWYRQLPEEGLKFMVYLQKENIIDESGMPKERFSAEFPKEGPSILRIQQVVRGDSAAYFCASSPKEGGEKLFFGSGTQLSVL.

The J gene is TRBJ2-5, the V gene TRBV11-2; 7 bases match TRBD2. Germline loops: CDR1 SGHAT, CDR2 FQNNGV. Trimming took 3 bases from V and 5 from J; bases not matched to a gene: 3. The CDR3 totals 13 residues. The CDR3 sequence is CASSLGGLETQYF. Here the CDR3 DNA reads TGTGCCAGCAGCTTGGGGGGGTTGGAGACCCAGTACTTC.

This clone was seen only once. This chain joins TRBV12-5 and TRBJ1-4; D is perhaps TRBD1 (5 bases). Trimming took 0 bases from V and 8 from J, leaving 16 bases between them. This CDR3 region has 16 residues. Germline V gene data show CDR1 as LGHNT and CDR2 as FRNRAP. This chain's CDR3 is CASGLVWGGAEEKLFF. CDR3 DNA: TGTGCTAGTGGTTTGGTATGGGGGGGTGCCGAGGAAAAACTGTTTTTT. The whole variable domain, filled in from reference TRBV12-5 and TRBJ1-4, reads DARVTQTPRHKVTEMGQEVTMRCQPILGHNTVFWYRQTMMQGLELLAYFRNRAPLDDSGMPKDRFSAEMPDATLATLKIQPSEPRDSAVYFCASGLVWGGAEEKLFFGSGTQLSVL.

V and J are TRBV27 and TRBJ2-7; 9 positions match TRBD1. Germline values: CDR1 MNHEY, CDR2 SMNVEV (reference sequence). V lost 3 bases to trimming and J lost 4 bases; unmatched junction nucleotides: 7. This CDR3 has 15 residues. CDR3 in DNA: TGTGCCAGCAGTTTTCAAGGGACAGGGAGGTACGAGCAGTACTTC. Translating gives CASSFQGTGRYEQYF.

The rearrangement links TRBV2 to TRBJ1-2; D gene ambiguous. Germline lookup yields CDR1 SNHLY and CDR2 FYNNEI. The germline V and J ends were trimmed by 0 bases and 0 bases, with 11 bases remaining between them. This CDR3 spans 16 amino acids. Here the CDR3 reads CASSEALVAANYGYTF. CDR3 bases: TGTGCCAGCAGTGAAGCGCTGGTGGCAGCTAACTATGGCTACACCTTC. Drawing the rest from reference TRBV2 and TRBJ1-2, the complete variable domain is EPEVTQTPSHQVTQMGQEVILRCVPISNHLYFYWYRQILGQKVEFLVSFYNNEISEKSEIFDDQFSVERPDGSNFTLKIRSTKLEDSAMYFCASSEALVAANYGYTFGSGTRLTVV.